This T cell receptor beta chain was found in a study of cytomegalovirus exposure and HLA in healthy donors (TCRdb year 2017). For the wider study: An earlier analysis of roughly 500 of the donors reported about 260 Gb of sequence data and approximately 120 million unique TCR beta sequences obtained from about 180 million T cells. The study used immunosequencing to profile the T cell repertoires of 600 to 850 subjects and linked those repertoires to cytomegalovirus serostatus. On average, roughly 240,000 unique TCR beta nucleotide sequences were sequenced per donor among roughly 430 genotyped donors of the cohort, with 15% to 20% of those sequences being non-productive. In a later analysis, previously published TCR beta repertoires from some 640 donors were re-analyzed and high-resolution HLA genotyping was added so that TCR occurrence patterns could be studied. A separate validation cohort of roughly 110 different subjects was used in addition to the 666-subject first cohort. Donor age, sex, ethnicity and CMV serostatus were compiled alongside the repertoire data. Four to six DR-DQ haplotypes were handled as single units for association and clustering, since linkage in the cohort was strong. To decide whether each TCR beta V gene segment behaved as functional or pseudogenic, an earlier analysis of approximately 600 of the donors relied on high-throughput TCR beta sequencing. All discovery cohort repertoires had been generated on a single sequencing platform. To predict cytomegalovirus infection status, the study combined high-throughput TCR immunosequencing, statistical association of individual TCRs with disease status, and machine learning. The study was designed to test whether signatures of past pathogen exposure could be identified by cataloging public T cell receptors. In the later analysis, no new phenotypic data were used to find candidate immune exposures; instead, reliance was placed on TCR beta sequences and their occurrence across donors. HLA typing covered class I and class II loci at four-digit resolution. Typing coverage varied by locus: roughly 620-630 donors for A, B, C, DRB1 and DQB1; more than 500 for DQA1; around 570 for DPA1; around 490 for DPB1. Of the 300 to 400 genotyped donors, over 70% fell in the genetic ancestry cluster associated with self-reported Caucasian donors. Genome-wide SNP genotypes for about three fifths of the roughly 670 donors were used in a later genetic analysis, which treated that subset as a discovery cohort. Approximately 310 gigabases of sequencing data and approximately 85 million unique TCR sequences were included in an early release covering over 600 HLA-typed donors. Overall study outcomes, separate from this receptor: In an earlier analysis of about 540 of the donors, most TCR beta V segments were observed in productive rearrangements about 90% or about 30% of the time, broadly matching IMGT annotations. Most TCR sequences were observed very rarely across donors, whereas some public TCRs were present in many individuals. A total of 150 or so TCR beta chains were listed by the study as associated with cytomegalovirus. Because some donors lacked HLA typing at each locus, the association tests relied only on the typed subset. The classifier was reported to diagnose cytomegalovirus status with high specificity and sensitivity in both the original and validation cohorts. A group of highly shared sequence variants was considered likely to be a technical artifact of the sequencing pipeline. A later analysis associated about 17,000 TCR beta sequences with specific HLA alleles at a false discovery rate of 0.05. Sequencing depth was assumed to be roughly uniform across donors in the presence/absence analyses, though that assumption may not hold. An association between a missense DCLRE1C variant and V-gene and J-gene trimming of TCR beta chains was found in a later genetic analysis and replicated in an independent cohort. Because the 87-base-pair reads could not distinguish some IMGT-functional V segments, including TRBV6-2 and TRBV6-3, those segments were excluded. It was suggested by the authors that the approach could potentially be generalized to other disease states and immunological phenotypes. When HLA alleles, especially DR and DQ, strongly co-occurred, TCR associations were difficult to assign to individual alleles. A later analysis found that most CMV-associated TCR beta chains appeared HLA-restricted, with HLA associations seemingly driven largely by CMV exposure. A later analysis found that HLA-associated TCR beta chains were more clonally expanded and had lower generation probabilities than equally common non-associated chains. The cohort was sequenced for TCR beta chains only, and without alpha or paired-chain data the features that could be detected were limited. CMV serostatus was the only immune exposure information available for the cohort. In a later analysis, several top co-occurrence clusters were reported to appear linked to parvovirus B19, influenza, CMV and Epstein-Barr virus. A few of the identified cytomegalovirus-associated TCR beta chains were confirmed in vitro to be specific for cytomegalovirus antigens. A later analysis found that TCR association rates varied across HLA loci, with DRB1 alleles showing the most associated TCRs and HLA-C alleles the fewest. A further reported finding was that TCR beta sequences accurately predicted the HLA-A and HLA-B alleles for most subjects in the first cohort. According to a later genetic analysis, donors in an Asian-associated ancestry cluster had fewer N-insertions in productive TCRs than the approximately 670-donor mean. Over 15 rarely observed V segments, including chromosome 9 orphons, were excluded from the earlier analysis of about 610 of the donors because counts were too low. Linkage disequilibrium might explain the correlated functional status among segregating V segments, but an unknown experimental factor could not be excluded.

Libraries were built with the immunoSEQ multiplex PCR assay. The multiplex PCR relied on a mix of 60 forward primers for TCR Vbeta segments and 13 reverse primers for TCR Jbeta segments. The CDR3 region of rearranged TCR beta genes was amplified from genomic DNA by a multiplex PCR assay. On the Illumina HiSeq System, the amplified TCR beta libraries were sequenced as 87-base-pair reads. From the authors' description of their analysis: A later analysis tallied some 79 million unique TCR beta chains across the 660 or so repertoires, and 10 million to 11 million of those chains were shared by two or more donors. Raw reads were error-corrected and collapsed into unique sequences with a nearest-neighbor algorithm that merged closely related sequences to remove PCR and sequencing errors. CDR3 sequences were aligned to IMGT reference sequences to assign V, D and J gene segments. Each retained sequence needed at least a six-nucleotide match to both a V gene segment and a J gene segment. Rearrangements were classified as productive when the CDR3 lacked stop codons and remained in frame with V and J, and all other rearrangements were classified as non-productive. CDR3 was defined according to IMGT convention as the region running from the second conserved V-encoded cysteine to the conserved J-encoded phenylalanine. In an earlier analysis of 500 to 650 of the donors, sequences lacking an unambiguous match to a single V gene segment were excluded. An earlier analysis of 500 to 700 of the donors classified V segments as functional when productive rearrangements were above 56.7% and as segregating when the standard deviation between donors was above 5%. To diagnose cytomegalovirus status from the catalog of TCR beta chain sequences, a statistical classification framework was built. A later analysis assigned V and J genes by comparing TCR nucleotide sequences with IMGT/GENE-DB human TR gene sequences. Using the TCRdist pipeline, a later analysis assigned CDR3 sequences along with most-parsimonious VDJ recombination scenarios. In a later analysis, every TCR beta chain was defined by the combination of its CDR3 amino acid sequence and its V-gene family, and reads without a unique V-gene family were dropped. In a later analysis, around 600 highly shared, low-generation-probability nucleotide sequences were removed to address suspected cross-contamination and a sequencing artifact. In a later analysis, a clonal expansion index for each public chain was calculated from normalized within-repertoire ranks of inferred template counts. Generation probabilities in a later analysis came from a VDJ recombination model fitted to out-of-frame rearrangements, and those results were checked against IGoR. In a later analysis, TCR-TCR, TCR-HLA and TCR-CMV co-occurrence was scored with hypergeometric tests, and a repertoire-size bias correction was applied to TCR pairs. To estimate false discovery rates, a later analysis permuted the HLA or CMV assignments 20 times. In a later analysis, co-occurring TCRs were grouped using DBSCAN, and TCRdist sequence similarity was added for clustering within HLA-allele-positive subsets. Repertoires with fewer than 30,000 or more than 120,000 public chains were left out of co-occurrence clustering, as were five repertoires with anomalous nucleotide sharing. TCRdb carries this immuneACCESS record with in-frame sequences only. Its versions omit some clonotypes, under half of them owing to an unresolved V gene in the studies checked, with the rest unexplained. The V and J calls and the clone size are those of that table, but D and trimming were determined from the DNA. The sample table lists roughly 170,000 clones, 80% to 90% of them with a count of one. The top ten hold 0.95% to 1.5% of the sample.

On this clone itself: Its antigen is currently not known. Per-nucleotide qualities are absent, and no much larger clonotype sits a single base away.

Based on the germline V gene, the CDR1 and CDR2 sequences are SGHRS and YFSETQ. Its CDR3 holds 14 amino acids, cysteine through phenylalanine. Left in the record is the CDR3 DNA by itself, 42 bases read in frame from the first base. V is cut by 4 bases and J by 1 base, and the space between the germline ends is 8 bases. The cohort consisted of 600 or so healthy bone marrow donors. Cohort members were all nominally healthy when sampled, although unrecorded immune exposures were likely present. The donor tested CMV seropositive, placing the donor among the 289 seropositive members of the cohort. A peripheral blood sample was provided by each donor, and peripheral blood mononuclear cells were used for TCR beta sequencing. The Qiagen DNeasy Blood Extraction Kit was used to extract genomic DNA from the blood cell samples.

Sequencing was performed on PBMCs. The chain couples TRBV5-1 to TRBJ2-2, and perhaps TRBD1 as D gene, on 5 matching bases. The sequence derives from a girl aged 2 to 10 in good health and CMV-seropositive. At the DNA level, the sequence is TGCGCCAGCAGCCGCGACAGGAACACCGGGGAGCTGTTTTTT. Its protein is CASSRDRNTGELFF. The CDR3 plus the reference TRBV5-1 and TRBJ2-2 genes for the other parts give the full variable domain: KAGVTQTPRYLIKTRGQQVTLSCSPISGHRSVSWYQQTPGQGLQFLFEYFSETQRNKGNFPGRFSGRQFSNSRSEMNVSTLELGDSALYLCASSRDRNTGELFFGEGSRLTVL.